This section outlines one T cell receptor beta chain sequence together with its context. Its antigen remains unknown. This sample stems from a study of follicular helper T cells after annual influenza vaccination. General study points: Most later recoveries of Day 7 ICOS+CD38+ clones were ICOS-CD38- cTfh.

Time point indicated: 2014-2015 season, pre-vaccination. Blood volume per time point ranged from about 35 to 100 mL. The CDR3 has 15 amino acids. V was cut by 5 bases and J by 1 base, with 12 bases left in between. Germline assignment: CDR1 SGHVS and CDR2 FQNEAQ. Measured with immunoSEQ multiplex PCR; TCRdb has only the in-frame clones, and not every one. The table lists approximately 25,000 clones, approximately 81% of them singletons. The chain joins TRBV7-8 to TRBJ1-5; weak D call: TRBD1 (5 bases). The source is an adult who received the influenza vaccine. Source: CXCR5+ CD38- circulating T follicular helper cells from blood, taken on the day of influenza vaccination. The sample's subset: circulating Tfh, non-naive CD4+CXCR5+PD-1+ (ICOS+CD38+ or ICOS-CD38-). CDR3 loop: CASSPRVSSNQPQHF. The CDR3 DNA reads as TGTGCCAGCAGCCCCAGGGTAAGCAGCAATCAGCCCCAGCATTTT.